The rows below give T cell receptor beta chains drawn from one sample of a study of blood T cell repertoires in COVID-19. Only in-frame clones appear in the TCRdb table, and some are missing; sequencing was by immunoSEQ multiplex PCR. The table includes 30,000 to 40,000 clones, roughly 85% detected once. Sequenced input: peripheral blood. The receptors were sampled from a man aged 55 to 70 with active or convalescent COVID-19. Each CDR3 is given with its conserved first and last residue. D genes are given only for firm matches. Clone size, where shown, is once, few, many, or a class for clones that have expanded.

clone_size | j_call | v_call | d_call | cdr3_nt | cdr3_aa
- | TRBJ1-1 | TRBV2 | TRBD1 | TGTGCCAGCAGTGTAAGGACAGGGGGAACTGAAGCTTTCTTT | CASSVRTGGTEAFF
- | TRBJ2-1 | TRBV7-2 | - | TGTGCCAGCAGCCCGACGTGGGGGGACCGCTCCTACAATGAGCAGTTCTTC | CASSPTWGDRSYNEQFF
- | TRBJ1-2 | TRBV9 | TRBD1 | TGTGCCAGCAGCGTTGGACAGGCCTCTGGCTACACCTTC | CASSVGQASGYTF
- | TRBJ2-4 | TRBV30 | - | TGTGCCTGGAGTACCGGGGCCAAAAACATTCAGTACTTC | CAWSTGAKNIQYF
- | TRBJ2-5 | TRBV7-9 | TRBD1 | TGTGCCAGCAGCTCGGGACAGGCCGGGCTGAAGACCCAGTACTTC | CASSSGQAGLKTQYF
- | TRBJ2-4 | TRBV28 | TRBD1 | TGTGCCAGCAGCACCTTACAGGGGGAGAAAAACATTCAGTACTTC | CASSTLQGEKNIQYF
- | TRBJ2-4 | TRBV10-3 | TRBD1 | TGTGCCATCAGTGAGTCGAACAGGGGCGGCAACATTCAGTACTTC | CAISESNRGGNIQYF
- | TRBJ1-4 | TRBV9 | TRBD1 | TGTGCCAGCAGCGGGGGTACGGGACAGTTTAATGAAAAACTGTTTTTT | CASSGGTGQFNEKLFF
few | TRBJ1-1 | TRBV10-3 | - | TGTGCCATCAGTCAAAGATTTCAGGGAAGGGGCACTGAAGCTTTCTTT | CAISQRFQGRGTEAFF
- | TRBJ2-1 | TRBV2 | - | TGTGCCAGCAGTGTCGAGGGAGGTCCAGGCAGTGAGCAGTTCTTC | CASSVEGGPGSEQFF
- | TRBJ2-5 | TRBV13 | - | TGTGCCAGCAGCTTACAGCGGAGCCAAGAGACCCAGTACTTC | CASSLQRSQETQYF
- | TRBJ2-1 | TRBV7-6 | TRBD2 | TGTGCCAGCAGCTTATCCCGACCTAGCGGGGGGCAATCCTACAATGAGCAGTTCTTC | CASSLSRPSGGQSYNEQFF
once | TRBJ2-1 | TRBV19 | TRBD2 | TGTGCCACCCGCAGAGCGGGAGACGGGCCTAATGAGCAGTTCTTC | CATRRAGDGPNEQFF
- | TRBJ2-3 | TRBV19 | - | TGTGCCAGTAGTATTGGGAGGACAGATACGCAGTATTTT | CASSIGRTDTQYF
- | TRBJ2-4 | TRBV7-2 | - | TGTGCCAGCAGCTTCGCCCGGGGAAACATTCAGTACTTC | CASSFARGNIQYF
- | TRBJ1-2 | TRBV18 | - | TGTGCCAGCTCACCCTCGGGAACAGGGCAGATTAACTATGGCTACACCTTC | CASSPSGTGQINYGYTF
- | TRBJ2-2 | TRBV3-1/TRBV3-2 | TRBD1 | TGTGCCAGCAGCGACAGGGGAAACACCGGGGAGCTGTTTTTT | CASSDRGNTGELFF
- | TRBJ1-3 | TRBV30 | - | TGTGCCCTGGAGTGGCAGGGTGGAAACACCATATATTTT | CALEWQGGNTIYF
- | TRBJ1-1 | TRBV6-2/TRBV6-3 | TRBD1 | TGTGCCAGCAGTTACCGGGCAGGCAGGGGGGACACTGAAGCTTTCTTT | CASSYRAGRGDTEAFF
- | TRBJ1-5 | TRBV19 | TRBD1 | TGTGCCAGTAGTGTTCTAAGACAGGGCCATCAGCCCCAGCATTTT | CASSVLRQGHQPQHF
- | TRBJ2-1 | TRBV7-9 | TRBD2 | TGTGCCAGCAGCTTAACGCTTCGCGGGGGATTGGGGGGTGAGCAGTTCTTC | CASSLTLRGGLGGEQFF
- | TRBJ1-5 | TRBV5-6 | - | TGTGCCAGCAGCTTGGAATGGCTACAGTCTTGGTGCAATCAGCCCCAGCATTTT | CASSLEWLQSWCNQPQHF
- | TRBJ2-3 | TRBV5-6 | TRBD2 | TGTGCCAGCAGCTTACTTAGCGGGAGTAGCACAGATACGCAGTATTTT | CASSLLSGSSTDTQYF